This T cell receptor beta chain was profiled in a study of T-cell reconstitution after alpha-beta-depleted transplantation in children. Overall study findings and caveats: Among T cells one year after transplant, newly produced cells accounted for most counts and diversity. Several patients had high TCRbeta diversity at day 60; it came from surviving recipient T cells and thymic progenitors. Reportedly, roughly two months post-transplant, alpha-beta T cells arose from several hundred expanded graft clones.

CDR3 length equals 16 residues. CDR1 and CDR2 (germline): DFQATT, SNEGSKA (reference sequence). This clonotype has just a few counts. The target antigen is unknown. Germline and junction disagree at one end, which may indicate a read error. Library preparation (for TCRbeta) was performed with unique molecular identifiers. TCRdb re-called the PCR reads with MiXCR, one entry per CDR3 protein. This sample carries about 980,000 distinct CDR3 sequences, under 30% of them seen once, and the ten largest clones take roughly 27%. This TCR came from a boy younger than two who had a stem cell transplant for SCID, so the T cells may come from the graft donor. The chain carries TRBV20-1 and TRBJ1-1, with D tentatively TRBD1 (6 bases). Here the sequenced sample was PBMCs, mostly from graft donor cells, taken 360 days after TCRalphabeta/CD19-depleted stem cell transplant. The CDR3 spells CSASPLEGGMNTEAFF. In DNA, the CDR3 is TGCAGTGCTAGCCCCTTAGAGGGGGGAATGAATACTGAAGCTTTCTTT.